This TCR beta chain derives from a study of blood T cell repertoires in COVID-19 (dated by TCRdb to 2019 to 2021). At the level of the whole study: Samples from collaborators originated in the United States, Italy and Spain and spanned both the acute and convalescent phases of COVID-19. The prospective study material was composed of cDNA or gDNA derived from T cells, B-cell-depleted T cells, or PBMCs. Subjects who had been exposed to COVID-19, were actively infected with it, or had recovered from it provided the deeply sampled blood TCRbeta repertoires that made up the dataset. A freely available public database, intended as a resource for researchers studying the immune response to SARS-CoV-2, is where the repertoires were released. The samples were drawn from two sources: the first 160 participants of the ongoing ImmuneRACE study, and fewer than 1,500 subjects contributed by 6 global collaborators. A de-identified subject ID, COVID-19 status, age in years and sex were almost always included in the sample metadata. Where available, HLA class I and class II types were taken from metadata supplied by the sample provider and were not determined by assay-based typing. Summary of the overall study and its limitations: Clinical and demographic metadata were provided uncurated, with the amount varying by source and participant.

The immunoSEQ Assay, a bias-controlled multiplex PCR, was used to amplify TCRbeta CDR3 regions from genomic DNA. As for how the authors treated the data: The number of nucleated cells in each sample was estimated from the amplification of reference gene primers within the assay. Sequence reads were collapsed and filtered to measure the absolute abundance of every unique TCRbeta CDR3 rearrangement. Productive Simpson clonality was computed per sample as the square root of Simpson's diversity index over productive rearrangements. The immuneACCESS repertoire file appears here via TCRdb, limited to in-frame rearrangements. These files lack a portion of the clones; in checked studies, under half of the deficit traces to unresolved V genes, and the cause of the others is not known. The DNA gave D and trimming, while V, J and clone size come from that table. Counted in this sample were about 150,000 clones; 76% of them appeared once. In total, the top ten clones hold about 3.9% of the sample.

CDR1 and CDR2 are drawn from the germline V gene: SQVTM, ANQGSEA. V gives up 6 bases and J gives up 3 bases, and the segment between their germline ends measures 14 bases. The CDR3 spans 13 residues, from the cysteine through the phenylalanine. Only CDR3 DNA remains: 39 bases, in frame from the first base. Regarding this clone: Its antigen specificity is not known. The record has no base qualities; no much larger clone is one base away.

Whole blood was collected in K2EDTA tubes by collaborating institutions according to the institutions' own protocols. For TCRbeta analysis, collaborator samples were shipped as frozen whole blood, as isolated PBMCs, or as DNA extracted from either sample type. The clonotype originates from a man aged 55 to 70 with acute or convalescent COVID-19. Here the chain combines TRBV29-1 and TRBJ2-5, with a weak D call of TRBD1 (5 bases match). The sample was peripheral blood. The CDR3: CSVGVTTEETQYF. The bases are TGCAGCGTAGGTGTTACGACAGAAGAGACCCAGTACTTC.